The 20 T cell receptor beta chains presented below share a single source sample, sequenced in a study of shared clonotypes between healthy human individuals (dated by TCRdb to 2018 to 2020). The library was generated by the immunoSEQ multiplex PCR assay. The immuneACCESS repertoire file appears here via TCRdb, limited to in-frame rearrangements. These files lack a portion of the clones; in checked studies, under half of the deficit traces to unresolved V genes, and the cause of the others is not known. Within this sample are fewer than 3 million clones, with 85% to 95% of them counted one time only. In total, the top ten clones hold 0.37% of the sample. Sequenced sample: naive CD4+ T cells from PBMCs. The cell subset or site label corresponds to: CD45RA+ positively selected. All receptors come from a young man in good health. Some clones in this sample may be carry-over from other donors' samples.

CDR3 protein: CAWSVRGALGYTF. CDR3 DNA: TGTGCCTGGAGTGTTCGGGGGGCGCTCGGCTACACCTTC. The rearrangement joins TRBV30 to TRBJ1-2; TRBD1 might be the D (6 bases). Trimming pared 0 bases from V and 8 bases from J, leaving 13 bases between. The germline V gene has CDR1 GTSNPN and CDR2 SVGIG (reference sequence). The CDR3 contains 13 residues.

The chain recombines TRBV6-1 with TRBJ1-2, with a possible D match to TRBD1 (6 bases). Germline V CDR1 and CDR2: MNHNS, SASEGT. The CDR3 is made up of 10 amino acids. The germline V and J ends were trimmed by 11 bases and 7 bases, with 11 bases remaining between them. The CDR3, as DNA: TGTGCCGGCGGGGGCATTGGCTACACCTTC. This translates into CAGGGIGYTF.

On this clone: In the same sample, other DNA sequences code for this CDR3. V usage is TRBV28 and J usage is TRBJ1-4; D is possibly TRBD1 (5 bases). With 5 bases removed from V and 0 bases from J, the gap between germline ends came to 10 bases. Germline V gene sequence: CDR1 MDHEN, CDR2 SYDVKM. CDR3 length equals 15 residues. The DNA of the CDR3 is TGTGCCAGCAGTCTAATGGGGGCAACTAATGAAAAACTGTTTTTT. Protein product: CASSLMGATNEKLFF. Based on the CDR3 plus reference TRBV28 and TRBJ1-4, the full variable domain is DVKVTQSSRYLVKRTGEKVFLECVQDMDHENMFWYRQDPGLGLRLIYFSYDVKMKEKGDIPEGYSVSREKKERFSLILESASTNQTSMYLCASSLMGATNEKLFFGSGTQLSVL.

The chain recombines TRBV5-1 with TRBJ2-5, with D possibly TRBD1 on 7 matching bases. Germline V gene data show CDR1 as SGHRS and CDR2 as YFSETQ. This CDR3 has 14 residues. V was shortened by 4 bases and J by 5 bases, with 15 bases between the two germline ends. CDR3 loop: CASSPQGGLETQYF. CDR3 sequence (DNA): TGCGCCAGCAGCCCCCAGGGGGGCCTGGAGACCCAGTACTTC.

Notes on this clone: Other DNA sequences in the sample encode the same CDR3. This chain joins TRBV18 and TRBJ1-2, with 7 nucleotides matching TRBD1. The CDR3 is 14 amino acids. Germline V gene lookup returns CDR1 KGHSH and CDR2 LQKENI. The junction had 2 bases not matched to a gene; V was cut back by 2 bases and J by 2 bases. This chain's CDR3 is CASSPSGGNYGYTF. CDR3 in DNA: TGTGCCAGCTCACCATCAGGGGGGAACTATGGCTACACCTTC.

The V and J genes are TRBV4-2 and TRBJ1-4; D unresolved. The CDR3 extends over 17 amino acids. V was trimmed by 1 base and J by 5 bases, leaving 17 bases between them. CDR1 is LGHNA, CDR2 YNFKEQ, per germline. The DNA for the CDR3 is TGTGCCAGCAGCCAAGTTACCCCGACGGCAGGAAATGAAAAACTGTTTTTT. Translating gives CASSQVTPTAGNEKLFF.

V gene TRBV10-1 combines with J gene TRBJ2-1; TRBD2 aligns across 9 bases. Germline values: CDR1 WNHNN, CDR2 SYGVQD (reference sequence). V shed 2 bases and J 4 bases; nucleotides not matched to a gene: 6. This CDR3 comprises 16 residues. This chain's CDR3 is CASSERRLADYNEQFF. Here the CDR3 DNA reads TGCGCCAGCAGTGAGAGGAGACTAGCGGATTACAATGAGCAGTTCTTC.

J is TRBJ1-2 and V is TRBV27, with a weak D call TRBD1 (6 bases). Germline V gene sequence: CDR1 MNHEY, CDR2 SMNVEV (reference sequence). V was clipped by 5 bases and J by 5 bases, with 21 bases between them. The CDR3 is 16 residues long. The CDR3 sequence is CASSGSVFSGVYGYTF. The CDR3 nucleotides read TGTGCCAGCAGTGGGTCAGTTTTTTCAGGGGTGTATGGCTACACCTTC.

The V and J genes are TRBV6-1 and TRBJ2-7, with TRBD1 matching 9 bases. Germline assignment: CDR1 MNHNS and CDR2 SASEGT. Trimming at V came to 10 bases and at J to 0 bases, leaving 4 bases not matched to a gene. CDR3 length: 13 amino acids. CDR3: CAIDRGSSYEQYF. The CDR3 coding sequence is TGTGCCATCGACAGGGGGAGCTCCTACGAGCAGTACTTC.

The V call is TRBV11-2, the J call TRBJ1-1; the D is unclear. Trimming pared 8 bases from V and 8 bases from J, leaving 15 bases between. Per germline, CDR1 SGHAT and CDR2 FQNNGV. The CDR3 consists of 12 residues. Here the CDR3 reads CASRSLAGEAFF. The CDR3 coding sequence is TGTGCCAGCCGCTCACTGGCGGGGGAAGCTTTCTTT.

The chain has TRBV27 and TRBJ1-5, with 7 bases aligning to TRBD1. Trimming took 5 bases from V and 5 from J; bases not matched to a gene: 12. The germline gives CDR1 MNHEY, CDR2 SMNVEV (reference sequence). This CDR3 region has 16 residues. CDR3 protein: CASSKTGNSRDQPQHF. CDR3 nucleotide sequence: TGTGCCAGCAGTAAGACAGGGAATTCCCGTGATCAGCCCCAGCATTTT.

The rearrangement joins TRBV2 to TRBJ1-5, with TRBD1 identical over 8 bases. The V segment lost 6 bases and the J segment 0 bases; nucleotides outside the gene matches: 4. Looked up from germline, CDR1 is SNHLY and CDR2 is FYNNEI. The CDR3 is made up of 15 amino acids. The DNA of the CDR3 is TGTGCCAGCAGAGGACAGGGCGTTAGCAATCAGCCCCAGCATTTT. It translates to CASRGQGVSNQPQHF.

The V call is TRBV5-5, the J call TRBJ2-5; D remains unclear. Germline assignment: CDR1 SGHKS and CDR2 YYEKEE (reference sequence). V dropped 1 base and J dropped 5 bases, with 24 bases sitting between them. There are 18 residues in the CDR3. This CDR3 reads CASSLTVVLRHQDETQYF. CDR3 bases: TGTGCCAGCAGCTTGACAGTCGTCTTACGACACCAGGACGAGACCCAGTACTTC.

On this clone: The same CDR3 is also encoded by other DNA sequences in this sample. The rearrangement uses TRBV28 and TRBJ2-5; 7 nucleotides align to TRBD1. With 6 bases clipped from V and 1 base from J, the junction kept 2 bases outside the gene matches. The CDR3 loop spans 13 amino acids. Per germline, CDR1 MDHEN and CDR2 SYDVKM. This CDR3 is CASRRGPQETQYF. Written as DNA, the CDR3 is TGTGCCAGCAGGAGGGGGCCCCAAGAGACCCAGTACTTC.

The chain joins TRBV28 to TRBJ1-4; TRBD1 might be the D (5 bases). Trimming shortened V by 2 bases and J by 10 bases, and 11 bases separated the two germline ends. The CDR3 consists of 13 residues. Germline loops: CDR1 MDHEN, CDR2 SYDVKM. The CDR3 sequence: CASSLPHRGKLFF. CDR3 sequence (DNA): TGTGCCAGCAGTTTACCCCATAGGGGAAAACTGTTTTTT.

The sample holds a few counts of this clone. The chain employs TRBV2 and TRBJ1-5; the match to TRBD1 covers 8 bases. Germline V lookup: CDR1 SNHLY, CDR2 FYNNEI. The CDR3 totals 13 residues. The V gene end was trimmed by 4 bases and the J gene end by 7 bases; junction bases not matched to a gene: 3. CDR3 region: CASSGTGYQPQHF. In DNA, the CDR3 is TGTGCCAGCAGTGGGACAGGGTACCAGCCCCAGCATTTT.

CDR3 coding DNA: TGTGCCAGTAGTATAGGTTGGCAGGGGCTTGGAGAGACCCAGTACTTC. Translating gives CASSIGWQGLGETQYF. This chain uses TRBV19 with TRBJ2-5; weak D call: TRBD1 (6 bases). Per germline, CDR1 LNHDA and CDR2 SQIVND (reference sequence). The CDR3 spans 16 residues. Trimming pared 1 base from V and 4 bases from J, leaving 16 bases between.

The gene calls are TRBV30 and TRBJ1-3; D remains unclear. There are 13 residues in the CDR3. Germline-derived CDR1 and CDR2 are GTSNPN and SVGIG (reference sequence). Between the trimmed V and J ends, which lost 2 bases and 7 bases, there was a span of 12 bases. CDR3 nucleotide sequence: TGTGCCTGGAGTCACAGCGTTCGGAACACCATATATTTT. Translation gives CAWSHSVRNTIYF.

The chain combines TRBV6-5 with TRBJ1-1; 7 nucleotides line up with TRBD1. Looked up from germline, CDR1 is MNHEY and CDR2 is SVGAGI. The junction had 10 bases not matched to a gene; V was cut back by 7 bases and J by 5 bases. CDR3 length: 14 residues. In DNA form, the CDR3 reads TGTGCCAGCATAAGACAGGGTCGGCGAACTGAAGCTTTCTTT. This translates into CASIRQGRRTEAFF.

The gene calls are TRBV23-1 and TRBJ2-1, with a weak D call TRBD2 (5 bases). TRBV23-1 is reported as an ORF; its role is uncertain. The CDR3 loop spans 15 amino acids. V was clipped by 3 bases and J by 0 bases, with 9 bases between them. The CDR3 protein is CASSQGEGSYNEQFF. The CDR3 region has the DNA TGCGCCAGCAGTCAGGGAGAGGGCTCCTACAATGAGCAGTTCTTC.